This TCR beta chain was captured in a study of cytomegalovirus exposure and HLA in healthy donors. Study-level findings and limits: With DRB1 most and HLA-C fewest, TCR association rates differed between HLA loci in a later analysis. The study reported that TCR beta sequences accurately predicted HLA-A and HLA-B alleles in most subjects.

Healthy people donating bone marrow made up the donors. Unmatched junction bases numbered 3, after V lost 6 bases and J lost 1 base. The germline V gene encodes CDR1 MNHEY and CDR2 SVGAGI. This CDR3 is 15 amino acids long. Details on this clone: What it recognizes is unknown.

Researchers ran the PCR with 60 Vbeta and 13 Jbeta primers. Here immunoSEQ multiplex PCR was the method, and the copy in TCRdb shows in-frame clones only, minus some. The table shows around 75,000 clones, with about 80% occurring only once. The TCR sequence derives from a man between 18 and 35 years old in good health and CMV-seronegative. The sample consisted of PBMCs. The chain combines TRBV6-5 with TRBJ2-2; 9 nucleotides align to TRBD1. CDR3 coding DNA: TGTGCCAGCAGGGAGGGACAGGGGAACACCGGGGAGCTGTTTTTT. Its translation: CASREGQGNTGELFF.